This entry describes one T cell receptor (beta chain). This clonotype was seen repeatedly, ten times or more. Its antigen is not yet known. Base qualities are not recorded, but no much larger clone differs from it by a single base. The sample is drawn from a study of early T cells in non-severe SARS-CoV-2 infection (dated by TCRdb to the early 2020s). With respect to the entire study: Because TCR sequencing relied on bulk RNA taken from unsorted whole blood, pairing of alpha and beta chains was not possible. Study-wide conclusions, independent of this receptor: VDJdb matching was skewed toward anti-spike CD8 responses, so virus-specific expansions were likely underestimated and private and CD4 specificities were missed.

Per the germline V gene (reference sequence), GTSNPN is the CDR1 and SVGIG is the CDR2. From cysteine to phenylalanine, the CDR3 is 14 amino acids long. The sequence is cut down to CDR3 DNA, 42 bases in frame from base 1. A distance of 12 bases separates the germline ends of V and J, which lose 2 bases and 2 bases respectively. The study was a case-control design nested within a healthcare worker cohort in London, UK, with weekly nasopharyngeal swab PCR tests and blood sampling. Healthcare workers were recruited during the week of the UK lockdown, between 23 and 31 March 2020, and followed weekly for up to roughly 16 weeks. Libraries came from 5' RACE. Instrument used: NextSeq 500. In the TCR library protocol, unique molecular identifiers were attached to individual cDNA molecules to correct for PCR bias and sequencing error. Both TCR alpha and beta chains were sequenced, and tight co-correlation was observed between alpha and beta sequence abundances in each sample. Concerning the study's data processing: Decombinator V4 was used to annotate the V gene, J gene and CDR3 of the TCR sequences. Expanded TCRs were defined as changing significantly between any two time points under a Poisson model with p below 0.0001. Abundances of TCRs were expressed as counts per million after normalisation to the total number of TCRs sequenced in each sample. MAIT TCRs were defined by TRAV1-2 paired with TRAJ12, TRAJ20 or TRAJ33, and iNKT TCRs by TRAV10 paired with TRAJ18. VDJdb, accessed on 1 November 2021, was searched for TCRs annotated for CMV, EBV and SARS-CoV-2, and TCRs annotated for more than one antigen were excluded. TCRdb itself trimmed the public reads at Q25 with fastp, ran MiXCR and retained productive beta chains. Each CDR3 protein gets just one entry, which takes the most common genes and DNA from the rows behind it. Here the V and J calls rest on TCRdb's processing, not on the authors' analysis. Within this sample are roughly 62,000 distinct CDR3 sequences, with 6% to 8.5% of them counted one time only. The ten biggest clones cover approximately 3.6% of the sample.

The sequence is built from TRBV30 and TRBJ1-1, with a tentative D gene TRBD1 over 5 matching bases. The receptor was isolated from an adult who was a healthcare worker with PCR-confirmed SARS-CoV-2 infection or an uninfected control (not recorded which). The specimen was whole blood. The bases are TGTGCCTGGAGTATTGGGACGGGAAACACTGAAGCTTTCTTT. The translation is CAWSIGTGNTEAFF.